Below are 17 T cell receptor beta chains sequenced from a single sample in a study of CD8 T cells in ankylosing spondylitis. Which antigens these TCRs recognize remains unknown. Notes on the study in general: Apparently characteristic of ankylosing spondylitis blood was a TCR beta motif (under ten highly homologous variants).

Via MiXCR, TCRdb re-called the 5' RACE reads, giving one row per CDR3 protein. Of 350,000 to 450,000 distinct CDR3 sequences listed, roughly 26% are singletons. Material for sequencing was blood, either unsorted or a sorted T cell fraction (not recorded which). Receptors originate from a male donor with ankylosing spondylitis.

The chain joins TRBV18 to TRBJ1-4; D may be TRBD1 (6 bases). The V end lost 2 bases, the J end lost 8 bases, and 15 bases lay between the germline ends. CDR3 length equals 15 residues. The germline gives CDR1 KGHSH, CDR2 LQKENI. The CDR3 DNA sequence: TGTGCCAGCTCACCAAAAGGGGGAAGGGACGAAAAACTGTTTTTT. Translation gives CASSPKGGRDEKLFF.

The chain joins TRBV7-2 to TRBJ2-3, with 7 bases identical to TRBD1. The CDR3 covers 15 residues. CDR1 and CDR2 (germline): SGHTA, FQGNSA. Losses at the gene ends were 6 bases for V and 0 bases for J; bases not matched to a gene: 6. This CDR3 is CASRPQGMSTDTQYF. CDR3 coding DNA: TGTGCCAGCAGACCACAGGGGATGAGCACAGATACGCAGTATTTT.

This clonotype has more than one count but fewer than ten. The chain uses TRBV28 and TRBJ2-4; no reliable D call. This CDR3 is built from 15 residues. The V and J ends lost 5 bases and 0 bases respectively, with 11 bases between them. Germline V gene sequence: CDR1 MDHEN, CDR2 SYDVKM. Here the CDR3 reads CASSSSELAKNIQYF. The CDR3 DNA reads TGTGCCAGCAGTAGTTCGGAACTAGCCAAAAACATTCAGTACTTC.

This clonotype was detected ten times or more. CDR3 region: CASSSGLLNTGELFF. The DNA for the CDR3 is TGCGCCAGCAGCTCGGGACTGCTAAACACCGGGGAGCTGTTTTTT. The chain employs TRBV5-1 and TRBJ2-2, with TRBD2 as a possible D gene (6 bases). The CDR3 totals 15 residues. The V end lost 3 bases, the J end lost 2 bases, and 11 bases lay between the germline ends. Germline assignment: CDR1 SGHRS and CDR2 YFSETQ.

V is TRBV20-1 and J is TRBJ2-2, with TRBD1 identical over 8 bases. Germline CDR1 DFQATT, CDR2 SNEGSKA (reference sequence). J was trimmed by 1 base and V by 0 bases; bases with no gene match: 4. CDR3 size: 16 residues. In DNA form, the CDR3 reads TGCAGTGCTAGAGATTCGGGGACAGGGAACACCGGGGAGCTGTTTTTT. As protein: CSARDSGTGNTGELFF.

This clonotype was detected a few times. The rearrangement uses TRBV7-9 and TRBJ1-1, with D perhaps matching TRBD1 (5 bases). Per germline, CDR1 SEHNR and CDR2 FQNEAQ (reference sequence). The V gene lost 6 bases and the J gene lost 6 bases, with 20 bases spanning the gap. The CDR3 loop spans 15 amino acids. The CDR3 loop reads CASSDSPGGAAEAFF. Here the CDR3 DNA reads TGTGCCAGCAGTGACTCTCCGGGGGGTGCCGCTGAAGCTTTCTTT. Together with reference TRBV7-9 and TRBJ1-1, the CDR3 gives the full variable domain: DTGVSQNPRHKITKRGQNVTFRCDPISEHNRLYWYRQTLGQGPEFLTYFQNEAQLEKSRLLSDRFSAERPKGSFSTLEIQRTEQGDSAMYLCASSDSPGGAAEAFFGQGTRLTVV.

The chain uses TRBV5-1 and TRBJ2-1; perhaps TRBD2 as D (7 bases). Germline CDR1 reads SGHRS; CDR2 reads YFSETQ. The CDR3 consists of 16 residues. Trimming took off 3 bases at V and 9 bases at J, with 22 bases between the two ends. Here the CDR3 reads CASSSGLVRGGVEQFF. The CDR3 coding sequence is TGCGCCAGCAGCTCCGGACTAGTGAGGGGGGGAGTTGAGCAGTTCTTC.

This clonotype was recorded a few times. The CDR3 DNA reads as TGTGCCAGCAGTCCATTAATAGATACGCAGTATTTT. Its translation: CASSPLIDTQYF. The J gene is TRBJ2-3, the V gene TRBV12-3 or TRBV12-4; D is unresolved. CDR3 length: 12 residues. V was pared by 5 bases and J by 5 bases, with 8 bases between.

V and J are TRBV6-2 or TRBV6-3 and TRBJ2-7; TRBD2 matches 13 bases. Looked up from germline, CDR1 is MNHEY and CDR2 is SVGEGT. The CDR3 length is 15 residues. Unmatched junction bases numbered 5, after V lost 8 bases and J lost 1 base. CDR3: CASALAGGPSYEQYF. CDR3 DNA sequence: TGTGCCAGCGCACTAGCGGGAGGGCCTTCCTACGAGCAGTACTTC.

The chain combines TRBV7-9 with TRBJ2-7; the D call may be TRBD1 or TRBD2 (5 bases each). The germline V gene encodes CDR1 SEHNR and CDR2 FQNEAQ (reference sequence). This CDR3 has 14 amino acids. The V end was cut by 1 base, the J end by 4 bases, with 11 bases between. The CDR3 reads CASSLGGSTYEQYV. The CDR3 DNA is TGTGCCAGCAGCTTAGGGGGGAGTACTTACGAGCAGTACGTC.

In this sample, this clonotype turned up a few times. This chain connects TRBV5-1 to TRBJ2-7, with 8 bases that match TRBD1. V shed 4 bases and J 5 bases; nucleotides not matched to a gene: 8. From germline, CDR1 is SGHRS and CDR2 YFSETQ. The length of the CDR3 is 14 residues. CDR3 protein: CASSPRLQGDEQYF. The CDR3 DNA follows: TGCGCCAGCAGCCCGCGATTACAGGGGGACGAGCAGTACTTC. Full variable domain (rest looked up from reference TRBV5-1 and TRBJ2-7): KAGVTQTPRYLIKTRGQQVTLSCSPISGHRSVSWYQQTPGQGLQFLFEYFSETQRNKGNFPGRFSGRQFSNSRSEMNVSTLELGDSALYLCASSPRLQGDEQYFGPGTRLTVT.

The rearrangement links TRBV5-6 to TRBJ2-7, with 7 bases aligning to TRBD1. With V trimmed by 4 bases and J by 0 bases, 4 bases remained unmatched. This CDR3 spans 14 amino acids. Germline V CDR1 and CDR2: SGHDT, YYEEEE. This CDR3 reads CASSKGQISYEQYF. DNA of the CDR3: TGTGCCAGCAGCAAGGGACAGATCTCCTACGAGCAGTACTTC.

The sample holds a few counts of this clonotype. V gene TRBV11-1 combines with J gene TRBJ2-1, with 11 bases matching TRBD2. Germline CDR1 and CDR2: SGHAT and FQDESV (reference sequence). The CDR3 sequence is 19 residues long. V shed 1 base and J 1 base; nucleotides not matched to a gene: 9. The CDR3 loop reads CASSLGGGLADVSYNEQFF. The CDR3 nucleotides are TGTGCCAGCAGCTTAGGGGGGGGACTAGCGGACGTTTCCTACAATGAGCAGTTCTTC.

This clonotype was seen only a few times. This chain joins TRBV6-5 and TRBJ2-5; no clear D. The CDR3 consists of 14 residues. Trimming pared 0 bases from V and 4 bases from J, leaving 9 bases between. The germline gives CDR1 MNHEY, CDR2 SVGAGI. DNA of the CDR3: TGTGCCAGCAGTTACTCGGTAGGGTCAGAGACCCAGTACTTC. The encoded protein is CASSYSVGSETQYF.

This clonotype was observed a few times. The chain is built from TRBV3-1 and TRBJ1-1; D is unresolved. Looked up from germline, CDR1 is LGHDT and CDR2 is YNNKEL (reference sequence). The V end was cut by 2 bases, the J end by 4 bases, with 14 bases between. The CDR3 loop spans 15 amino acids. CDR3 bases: TGTGCCAGCAGCCAATACAAACTTGGAGGCACTGAAGCTTTCTTT. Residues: CASSQYKLGGTEAFF.

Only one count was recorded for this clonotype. In nucleotides, the CDR3 is TGTGCCACCAGTGATTTAACCGGGACTAACCGTTACAATGAGCAGTTCTTC. Its protein is CATSDLTGTNRYNEQFF. The V and J genes are TRBV24-1 and TRBJ2-1; 7 bases are a match to TRBD2. The trim removed 1 base at V and 4 bases at J, leaving 9 bases unmatched. Germline V gene sequence: CDR1 KGHDR, CDR2 SFDVKD. CDR3 length equals 17 residues.

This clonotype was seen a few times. In DNA, the CDR3 is TGTGCCAGCAGTTACGCGGGGAGGGCAAATCAGCCCCAGCATTTT. Translated: CASSYAGRANQPQHF. The chain uses TRBV6-5 and TRBJ1-5; no reliable D call. V was clipped by 2 bases and J by 4 bases, with 12 bases between them. There are 15 residues in the CDR3. In germline, CDR1 is MNHEY, CDR2 SVGAGI.